A single sample is the source of the 9 T cell receptor beta chains below, sequenced in a study of blood T cell repertoires in COVID-19. Method: immunoSEQ multiplex PCR; TCRdb's copy keeps in-frame clones and lacks some. The profile shows a few hundred thousand clones, roughly 87% of them singletons. Material: PBMCs or T cells enriched from blood (not recorded which). Receptors were obtained from a woman between 18 and 30 years old who had recovered from COVID-19.

The genes are TRBV9 and TRBJ2-1; TRBD2 aligns across 10 bases. The CDR3 consists of 15 residues. Germline loops: CDR1 SGDLS, CDR2 YYNGEE. Trimming at V came to 0 bases and at J to 7 bases, leaving 4 bases not matched to a gene. The CDR3 reads CASSVDPSGGNEQFF. The CDR3 nucleotides read TGTGCCAGCAGCGTAGATCCTAGCGGGGGTAATGAGCAGTTCTTC.

The chain has TRBV9 and TRBJ1-5; 8 bases are a match to TRBD1. This CDR3 has 15 residues. Unmatched junction bases numbered 6, after V lost 4 bases and J lost 3 bases. The V gene's germline CDR1 is SGDLS and CDR2 YYNGEE. The CDR3 is CASSPRTGFNQPQHF. The CDR3 DNA reads TGTGCCAGCAGCCCCCGGACAGGGTTCAATCAGCCCCAGCATTTT.

The chain recombines TRBV6-5 with TRBJ1-2; TRBD1 agrees at 9 bases. Looked up from germline, CDR1 is MNHEY and CDR2 is SVGAGI. Trimming removed 4 bases from V and 4 bases from J; junction bases left unmatched: 7. The CDR3 runs 15 residues. The CDR3 DNA sequence: TGTGCCAGCAGTTCTACAGGGGGCGCGGTCTATGGCTACACCTTC. Amino acid sequence: CASSSTGGAVYGYTF.

This clone has a handful of counts. The chain uses TRBV6-2 or TRBV6-3 and TRBJ2-5; D is possibly TRBD2 (6 bases). This CDR3 is 16 amino acids long. Germline V gene sequence: CDR1 MNHEY, CDR2 SVGEGT. Trimming pared 1 base from V and 2 bases from J, leaving 14 bases between. The CDR3 region is CASSYLRGRQQETQYF. DNA for the CDR3: TGTGCCAGCAGTTACTTGCGGGGTCGACAACAAGAGACCCAGTACTTC.

The rearrangement links TRBV2 to TRBJ2-7, with D maybe TRBD1 (5 bases). The germline V gene has CDR1 SNHLY and CDR2 FYNNEI. V gave up 7 bases and J gave up 5 bases, with 18 bases separating them. The CDR3 has 14 residues. The CDR3, as DNA: TGTGCCAGCACCCTCCTGGCAGGGAATGACGAGCAGTACTTC. Protein: CASTLLAGNDEQYF.

V is TRBV28 and J is TRBJ1-4, with 8 bases that match TRBD1. The CDR3 totals 14 residues. V lost 5 bases to trimming and J lost 8 bases; unmatched junction nucleotides: 7. Germline lookup yields CDR1 MDHEN and CDR2 SYDVKM. CDR3 sequence: CASSLDRGDEKLFF. The CDR3 DNA sequence: TGTGCCAGCAGTCTAGACAGGGGCGACGAAAAACTGTTTTTT.

Regarding this clone: The sample carries other DNA sequences with the same CDR3. The rearrangement joins TRBV6-1 to TRBJ1-5; unclear D gene. Trimming pared 1 base from V and 3 bases from J, leaving 7 bases between. This CDR3 is 14 amino acids long. Germline V gene lookup returns CDR1 MNHNS and CDR2 SASEGT. The CDR3 loop reads CASSEGQNNQPQHF. In nucleotides, the CDR3 is TGTGCCAGCAGTGAAGGTCAGAACAATCAGCCCCAGCATTTT.

V usage is TRBV7-3 and J usage is TRBJ2-5, with 7 bases that match TRBD1. Unmatched junction bases numbered 9, after V lost 1 base and J lost 1 base. Germline lookup yields CDR1 SGHTA and CDR2 FQGTGA. The CDR3 is 17 residues long. The CDR3 DNA sequence: TGTGCCAGCAGCTTAAGGAGTACCGGGACAGCCCAAGAGACCCAGTACTTC. This gives the protein CASSLRSTGTAQETQYF. Full variable domain (outside the CDR3, taken from reference TRBV7-3 and TRBJ2-5): GAGVSQTPSNKVTEKGKYVELRCDPISGHTALYWYRQSLGQGPEFLIYFQGTGAADDSGLPNDRFFAVRPEGSVSTLKIQRTERGDSAVYLCASSLRSTGTAQETQYFGPGTRLLVL.

This chain uses TRBV12-3 or TRBV12-4 with TRBJ2-1, with D possibly matching TRBD1 (6 bases). The germline V and J ends were trimmed by 1 base and 9 bases, with 10 bases remaining between them. This CDR3 is 13 amino acids long. The CDR3 nucleotides read TGTGCCAGCAGTTTAGAGGGGGTGGCTGAGCAGTTCTTC. Translated, it gives CASSLEGVAEQFF.